This T cell receptor beta chain was retrieved from a study of blood T cell repertoires in COVID-19. This CDR3 spans 13 amino acids. V lost 6 bases to trimming and J lost 4 bases, with 12 bases between them. Germline CDR1 reads MNHEY; CDR2 reads SVGAGI. As handled by the study authors: Researchers report that nucleated cell counts were estimated from reference gene primer amplification. This table comes from immunoSEQ multiplex PCR, and its TCRdb copy is limited to in-frame clones, with some not included. V, J and clone size are those of that table, while D and trimming were read from the DNA. The table has a few hundred thousand clones, around 80% seen once.

This chain joins TRBV6-5 and TRBJ1-2; D uncertain. The origin of this receptor is a middle-aged woman who had recovered from COVID-19. What was sequenced was peripheral blood. CDR3 sequence (DNA): TGTGCCAGCAGGCCTCCCGGGAGCTATGGCTACACCTTC. Protein sequence: CASRPPGSYGYTF.